The sequence of this TCR beta chain was determined in a study of cytomegalovirus exposure and HLA in healthy donors. This CDR3 has 15 residues. Per the germline V gene, CDR1 is SGHRS and CDR2 is YFSETQ. V was clipped by 4 bases and J by 0 bases, with 10 bases between them. Assay: immunoSEQ multiplex PCR; the TCRdb copy retains only in-frame clones and omits some. The sample has some 120,000 clones; about 87% are singletons. Remarks on this clone: Its antigen is unknown.

Study-wide results and caveats: A few CMV-associated chains proved CMV antigen-specific in vitro.

Sequencing was done on a sample of PBMCs. The chain employs TRBV5-1 and TRBJ2-2; D possibly corresponds to TRBD1 (6 bases). The TCR was taken from a woman in her late teens or twenties in good health and CMV-seronegative. As DNA, the CDR3 is TGCGCCAGCAGCCTTCGACAGGCGAACACCGGGGAGCTGTTTTTT. Amino acids: CASSLRQANTGELFF. Combining the CDR3 with reference TRBV5-1 and TRBJ2-2 gives the whole variable domain KAGVTQTPRYLIKTRGQQVTLSCSPISGHRSVSWYQQTPGQGLQFLFEYFSETQRNKGNFPGRFSGRQFSNSRSEMNVSTLELGDSALYLCASSLRQANTGELFFGEGSRLTVL.